This T cell receptor (beta chain) comes out of a study of cytomegalovirus exposure and HLA in healthy donors. A remark on this clone: What it recognizes is unknown.

Germline lookup yields CDR1 LNHDA and CDR2 SQIVND (reference sequence). This CDR3 comprises 16 residues. V dropped 5 bases and J dropped 4 bases, with 20 bases sitting between them. Broader study findings: A later analysis by the authors found several of the most significant clusters apparently linked to common viral pathogens.

Both 60 Vbeta primers and 13 Jbeta primers went into the PCR. The assay was immunoSEQ multiplex PCR, and TCRdb's table has in-frame clones only and misses some. The data contain 150,000 to 200,000 clones, just under 80% of them singletons. The chain has TRBV19 and TRBJ1-1; perhaps TRBD1 as D (6 bases). Material: PBMCs. The receptor's source is a woman aged 25-40 years in good health and CMV-seronegative. The DNA for the CDR3 is TGTGCCAGTAGTCTCCGACAGGCTCTTCGAACCACTGAAGCTTTCTTT. It codes for CASSLRQALRTTEAFF. The full variable domain, completed using reference TRBV19 and TRBJ1-1, is DGGITQSPKYLFRKEGQNVTLSCEQNLNHDAMYWYRQDPGQGLRLIYYSQIVNDFQKGDIAEGYSVSREKKESFPLTVTSAQKNPTAFYLCASSLRQALRTTEAFFGQGTRLTVV.